Below, 31 T cell receptor beta chains from the same sample are listed, as sequenced in a study of T cells in women clearing cervical HPV infection. The table came from immunoSEQ multiplex PCR; TCRdb's copy has only in-frame clones and leaves some out. In total, the table holds 20,000 or so clones. The sample comprised blood buffy coat. These receptors were obtained from a woman between 18 and 69 years old with a cervical HPV16 infection that either progressed to CIN3+ or cleared (not recorded which).

Note on this clone: The missing CDR3 end, 3 residues past where the read stops, is filled in from the germline J gene. The chain carries TRBV28 and TRBJ2-4; D possibly corresponds to TRBD2 (7 bases). The V gene's germline CDR1 is MDHEN and CDR2 SYDVKM. The CDR3 is 13 residues long. Trimming removed 2 bases at V and 7 bases at J, with 9 bases between. CDR3 DNA (partial): TGTGCCAGCAGTTTAGCGGGGGCCAACATT. Translating it yields CASSLAGANI. The full CDR3 sequence reads CASSLAGANIQYF.

As concerns this clone: The CDR3 is cut off 3 residues early in the read; its end comes from the germline J gene. This chain connects TRBV2 to TRBJ1-4; D might be TRBD1 (6 bases). The CDR3 sequence is 13 residues long. Germline CDR1 SNHLY, CDR2 FYNNEI. V lost 6 bases and J lost 8, with 13 bases in between. The CDR3 loop reads CASRPGVGEKLFF. CDR3 DNA, as far as it was read: TGTGCCAGCAGACCAGGGGTTGGCGAAAAA. Combining the CDR3 with reference TRBV2 and TRBJ1-4 gives the whole variable domain EPEVTQTPSHQVTQMGQEVILRCVPISNHLYFYWYRQILGQKVEFLVSFYNNEISEKSEIFDDQFSVERPDGSNFTLKIRSTKLEDSAMYFCASRPGVGEKLFFGSGTQLSVL.

As to this clone: The missing CDR3 end, 3 residues past where the read stops, is filled in from the germline J gene. The V and J genes are TRBV19 and TRBJ2-5; 7 bases agree with TRBD1. The germline V gene has CDR1 LNHDA and CDR2 SQIVND (reference sequence). The CDR3 has 14 residues. V was clipped by 4 bases and J by 2 bases; unmatched bases: 4. CDR3: CASSNSGQQETQYF. The sequenced CDR3 bases are TGTGCCAGTAGTAACTCGGGACAGCAAGAGACC.

As for this clone: Read data end 3 residues before the CDR3 end; the end is taken from the germline J gene. The V gene is TRBV28, the J gene TRBJ2-2, with D perhaps matching TRBD1 (6 bases). The CDR3 has 14 residues. Germline-derived CDR1 and CDR2 are MDHEN and SYDVKM. The CDR3 sequence: CASSETGGREKLFF. The CDR3 DNA, read in part, is TGTGCCAGCAGCGAGACAGGTGGAAGGGAAAAG.

Comment on this clone: The sequence runs out 3 residues before the end of the CDR3; the remainder is reconstructed from the germline J gene. V gene TRBV5-1 combines with J gene TRBJ2-7; no definite D call. Germline V gene data show CDR1 as SGHRS and CDR2 as YFSETQ. CDR3 length: 14 amino acids. V lost 2 bases to trimming and J lost 0 bases, with 9 bases between them. The CDR3 reads CASSFRGSSYEQYF. Incomplete CDR3 DNA: TGCGCCAGCAGCTTCCGTGGCAGCTCCTACGAG.

A note on this clone: From the germline J gene comes the end of the CDR3, since the read stops 3 residues before it. This sequence joins TRBV28 and TRBJ2-7, with a weak D call TRBD2 (5 bases). Trimming took off 3 bases at V and 2 bases at J, with 11 bases between the two ends. In germline, CDR1 is MDHEN, CDR2 SYDVKM. The CDR3 has 14 residues. CDR3 loop: CASSFSGQTYEQYF. The CDR3 DNA, read in part, is TGTGCCAGCAGTTTCAGCGGTCAAACCTACGAG.

About this clone itself: The read ends 3 residues shy of where the CDR3 ends; the end is completed using the germline J gene. The chain employs TRBV7-9 and TRBJ1-2; D perhaps matches TRBD1 (5 bases). The length of the CDR3 is 12 residues. Germline-derived CDR1 and CDR2 are SEHNR and FQNEAQ (reference sequence). The ends were cut back, 4 bases at V and 5 bases at J, with 8 bases in the middle. This CDR3 is CASSSQGYGYTF. The sequenced part of the CDR3 DNA is TGTGCCAGCAGCTCCCAGGGATATGGC.

As to this clone: The CDR3 extends 3 residues past the end of the read, so its final part is completed from the germline J gene. The chain recombines TRBV30 with TRBJ2-3; 11 bases map to TRBD2. This CDR3 contains 15 residues. V lost 5 bases to trimming and J lost 8 bases; unmatched junction nucleotides: 12. Per the germline V gene, CDR1 is GTSNPN and CDR2 is SVGIG (reference sequence). The CDR3 sequence: CAWARNSGGASTQYF. The part of the CDR3 DNA that was read is TGTGCCTGGGCACGAAATAGCGGGGGGGCCAGTACG.

Worth noting for this clone: The read ends 3 residues early relative to the CDR3; the germline J gene fills the gap. The rearrangement links TRBV19 to TRBJ1-2; tentatively, D is TRBD1 (5 bases). Looked up from germline, CDR1 is LNHDA and CDR2 is SQIVND (reference sequence). This CDR3 is 15 amino acids long. CDR3 residues: CASSIWRGNTDTYTF. CDR3 DNA (partial): TGTGCCAGTAGTATCTGGCGGGGGAACACAGATACC.

On this clone itself: The observed sequence ends 3 residues before the CDR3 terminus, with the missing tail filled in from the germline J gene. The rearrangement joins TRBV3-1 (or the pseudogene TRBV3-2) to TRBJ2-7; 10 bases are shared with TRBD1. The CDR3 length is 15 residues. With V trimmed by 6 bases and J by 6 bases, 11 bases remained unmatched. CDR1 is LGHDT, CDR2 YNNKEL, per germline (reference sequence). This CDR3 is CASSINPGQGFEQYF. The CDR3 DNA, read in part, is TGTGCCAGCAGTATAAATCCGGGACAGGGGTTCGAG.

A note on this clone: The CDR3 is cut off 3 residues early in the read; its end comes from the germline J gene. The chain couples TRBV10-3 to TRBJ2-5, with no clear D. Germline V gene data show CDR1 as ENHRY and CDR2 as SYGVKD. This CDR3 is built from 11 residues. Trimming pared 8 bases from V and 2 bases from J, leaving 6 bases between. The covered CDR3 bases are TGTGCCATCGCACAGCAAGAGACC. Its protein is CAIAQQET. From start to end, the CDR3 is CAIAQQETQYF.

About this clone: The sequence runs out 3 residues before the end of the CDR3; the remainder is reconstructed from the germline J gene. The J gene is TRBJ1-5, the V gene TRBV20-1, with TRBD1 identical over 9 bases. Looked up from germline, CDR1 is DFQATT and CDR2 is SNEGSKA (reference sequence). J gave up 4 bases and V 3 bases, and 4 bases lay outside the gene matches. This CDR3 region has 14 residues. The CDR3: CSASPTGGNQPQHF. The sequenced CDR3 bases are TGCAGTGCTAGCCCGACAGGGGGGAATCAGCCC.

Turning to this clone: Coverage ceases 3 residues before the CDR3 finishes, and the germline J gene fills in the end. The rearrangement uses TRBV7-9 and TRBJ1-2, with a weak D call TRBD1 (5 bases). Trimming shortened V by 1 base and J by 4 bases, and 10 bases separated the two germline ends. CDR3 length: 14 residues. The germline V gene has CDR1 SEHNR and CDR2 FQNEAQ (reference sequence). The CDR3 DNA, read in part, is TGTGCCAGCAGCTTAGGGGGCCTGGGCTATGGC. This sequence encodes CASSLGGLGYG. The CDR3 as a whole reads CASSLGGLGYGYTF. The full variable domain, its missing parts supplied by reference TRBV7-9 and TRBJ1-2, is DTGVSQNPRHKITKRGQNVTFRCDPISEHNRLYWYRQTLGQGPEFLTYFQNEAQLEKSRLLSDRFSAERPKGSFSTLEIQRTEQGDSAMYLCASSLGGLGYGYTFGSGTRLTVV.

In the case of this clone: From the germline J gene comes the end of the CDR3, since the read stops 3 residues before it. This chain uses TRBV2 with TRBJ1-1, with D perhaps matching TRBD1 (5 bases). V lost 5 bases and J 0 bases, leaving 13 bases between the germline ends. Germline CDR1 SNHLY, CDR2 FYNNEI. This CDR3 is built from 15 residues. CDR3 bases read: TGTGCCAGCAGTCCAAGAGGGGATTTGAACACTGAA. It yields the protein CASSPRGDLNTE. The CDR3 reads in full as CASSPRGDLNTEAFF.

On this clone itself: The sequenced fragment ends 3 residues before the CDR3 boundary, so the rest is inferred from the germline J gene. The V and J genes are TRBV25-1 and TRBJ2-7; D uncertain. Germline V gene lookup returns CDR1 MGHDK and CDR2 SYGVNS. This CDR3 contains 15 residues. Trimming removed 4 bases from V and 4 bases from J, with 17 bases in between. Incomplete CDR3 DNA: TGTGCCAGCAGTGGCCATAATCGCGGCGCTTACGAG. This encodes CASSGHNRGAYE. The entire CDR3 reads CASSGHNRGAYEQYF.

About this clone itself: The CDR3 is cut off 3 residues early in the read; its end comes from the germline J gene. This sequence joins TRBV16 and TRBJ2-7, with D possibly being TRBD1 (6 bases). Deletions cut 0 bases from V and 2 bases from J, with 14 bases between. The CDR3 length is 16 residues. Germline values: CDR1 KGHSY, CDR2 FQNENV. Partial CDR3 DNA: TGTGCCAGCAGCCAATCGGGGGCCAGGAGACCCTACGAG. This sequence encodes CASSQSGARRPYE. The whole CDR3 protein is CASSQSGARRPYEQYF.

By frequency, this clone registers medium-sized (0.01 to 0.1%). The CDR3 extends 3 residues past the end of the read, so its final part is completed from the germline J gene. This chain joins TRBV7-9 and TRBJ2-2; tentatively, D is TRBD2 (6 bases). The germline CDR1 and CDR2 sequences are SEHNR and FQNEAQ (reference sequence). Trimming took 3 bases from V and 5 from J, leaving 10 bases between them. The CDR3 spans 14 residues. The chain's CDR3 is CASSFGGMTGELFF. The sequenced CDR3 bases are TGTGCCAGCAGCTTCGGGGGTATGACCGGGGAG. Drawing the rest from reference TRBV7-9 and TRBJ2-2, the complete variable domain is DTGVSQNPRHKITKRGQNVTFRCDPISEHNRLYWYRQTLGQGPEFLTYFQNEAQLEKSRLLSDRFSAERPKGSFSTLEIQRTEQGDSAMYLCASSFGGMTGELFFGEGSRLTVL.

A remark on this clone: From the germline J gene comes the end of the CDR3, since the read stops 3 residues before it. This chain joins TRBV2 and TRBJ1-6, with 8 bases matching TRBD1. The CDR3 has 14 residues. The germline gives CDR1 SNHLY, CDR2 FYNNEI. V shed 7 bases and J 10 bases; nucleotides not matched to a gene: 9. CDR3 DNA, as far as it was read: TGTGCCAGCACGAGGACAGGGCTTGAGTCACCC. Translation gives CASTRTGLESP. Given in full, the CDR3 is CASTRTGLESPLHF.

Comment on this clone: The read falls 3 residues short of the CDR3 end, and the missing part is taken from the germline J gene. The genes are TRBV19 and TRBJ2-7; 8 bases are shared with TRBD1. CDR1 is LNHDA, CDR2 SQIVND, per germline (reference sequence). The trim removed 0 bases at V and 1 base at J, leaving 11 bases unmatched. This CDR3 comprises 18 residues. The sequenced CDR3 bases are TGTGCCAGTAGTATAGAGGGTTTTCCACAGGGGGTGTCCTACGAG. Encoded protein: CASSIEGFPQGVSYE. The whole CDR3 protein is CASSIEGFPQGVSYEQYF.

Judged by frequency, this clone is medium-sized. CDR3 DNA, as far as it was read: TGTGCCAGCAGTTCAACGCAGGAGTACAATGAG. Protein sequence: CASSSTQEYNE. From start to end, the CDR3 is CASSSTQEYNEQFF. The V gene is TRBV6-2 or TRBV6-3, the J gene TRBJ2-1, with D unclear. The CDR3 end lies 3 residues beyond the end of the read and is filled in from the germline J gene. Per germline, CDR1 MNHEY and CDR2 SVGEGT. Trimming removed 4 bases at V and 4 bases at J, with 11 bases between. This CDR3 has 14 residues.

As regards this clone: The DNA ends 3 residues before the CDR3 does, and the rest of the CDR3 is filled in from the germline J gene. This chain links TRBV19 with TRBJ2-7, with D perhaps matching TRBD2 (7 bases). There are 17 residues in the CDR3. V lost 7 bases and J 4 bases, leaving 26 bases between the germline ends. Looked up from germline, CDR1 is LNHDA and CDR2 is SQIVND (reference sequence). This CDR3 reads CASTSRGGRDRHYEQYF. CDR3 DNA, as far as it was read: TGTGCCAGTACCTCAAGGGGGGGACGAGACCGGCATTACGAG.

Turning to this clone: The read finishes 3 residues shy of the CDR3 end, and the germline J gene is used to complete it. The chain combines TRBV20-1 with TRBJ1-4, with unresolved D. CDR1 and CDR2 (germline): DFQATT, SNEGSKA (reference sequence). This CDR3 contains 16 residues. V lost 2 bases and J lost 1, with 14 bases in between. This CDR3 reads CSARSGLLGTNEKLFF. The CDR3 bases that were read are TGCAGTGCTAGATCAGGACTTCTCGGAACTAATGAAAAA.

With regard to this clone: The CDR3 end falls 3 residues outside the read, so it is completed with the germline J gene. This sequence joins TRBV11-2 and TRBJ2-3; a weak D match, TRBD2 (6 bases). V was trimmed by 7 bases and J by 0 bases, leaving 14 bases between them. Germline V gene sequence: CDR1 SGHAT, CDR2 FQNNGV. This CDR3 contains 15 residues. Here the CDR3 reads CASTFRGWSTDTQYF. The DNA read from the CDR3 is TGTGCCAGCACCTTCCGGGGGTGGAGCACAGATACG.

Notes on this clone: The read ends 3 residues shy of where the CDR3 ends; the end is completed using the germline J gene. The chain joins TRBV5-5 to TRBJ1-6, with a possible D match to TRBD1 (5 bases). V was trimmed by 2 bases and J by 6 bases, leaving 12 bases between them. CDR3 size: 15 residues. Per the germline V gene, CDR1 is SGHKS and CDR2 is YYEKEE (reference sequence). The sequenced CDR3 bases are TGTGCCAGCAGCTTTGATGGTCAGGGTAATTCACCC. The encoded protein is CASSFDGQGNSP. The complete CDR3 reads CASSFDGQGNSPLHF.

About this clone: Read sequence stops 3 residues before the CDR3 end, and the germline J gene provides the missing end. J is TRBJ2-5 and V is TRBV2; 14 nucleotides line up with TRBD2. J lost 4 bases, V lost 6 bases, and 4 bases had no gene match. CDR3 length: 15 amino acids. CDR1 and CDR2 (germline): SNHLY, FYNNEI. CDR3: CASRGLAGALETQYF. The covered CDR3 bases are TGTGCCAGCAGGGGACTAGCGGGAGCTCTAGAGACC.

This chain's CDR3 is CAISGGIGLAGGGSYEQYF. The sequenced CDR3 bases are TGTGCCATCAGTGGGGGTATAGGACTAGCGGGAGGAGGGTCTTACGAG. The chain employs TRBV10-3 and TRBJ2-7; 14 nucleotides align to TRBD2. Read data end 3 residues before the CDR3 end; the end is taken from the germline J gene. The CDR3 consists of 19 residues. The V gene end was trimmed by 4 bases and the J gene end by 4 bases; junction bases not matched to a gene: 15. The germline gives CDR1 ENHRY, CDR2 SYGVKD.

A note on this clone: The read ends 3 residues early relative to the CDR3; the germline J gene fills the gap. The genes are TRBV28 and TRBJ2-2, with unresolved D. The CDR3 is 13 residues long. Germline CDR1 reads MDHEN; CDR2 reads SYDVKM. V gave up 3 bases and J gave up 4 bases, with 6 bases separating them. The CDR3 DNA, read in part, is TGTGCCAGCAGTTTCCTCCCCACCGGGGAG. It specifies CASSFLPTGE. The complete CDR3 sequence is CASSFLPTGELFF.

In regard to this clone: From the germline J gene comes the end of the CDR3, since the read stops 3 residues before it. The chain links TRBV18 to TRBJ1-2; 10 positions match TRBD1. The CDR3 consists of 17 residues. Germline V gene data show CDR1 as KGHSH and CDR2 as LQKENI. Incomplete CDR3 DNA: TGTGCCAGCTCACCACCGATGGGGACAGGGGCATACAATGAC. It codes for CASSPPMGTGAYND. The full CDR3 reads CASSPPMGTGAYNDYTF. Variable domain in full (rest from reference TRBV18 and TRBJ1-2): NAGVMQNPRHLVRRRGQEARLRCSPMKGHSHVYWYRQLPEEGLKFMVYLQKENIIDESGMPKERFSAEFPKEGPSILRIQQVVRGDSAAYFCASSPPMGTGAYNDYTFGSGTRLTVV.

With respect to this clone: The observed sequence ends 3 residues before the CDR3 terminus, with the missing tail filled in from the germline J gene. The chain has TRBV5-1 and TRBJ2-5; 9 positions match TRBD1. Germline CDR1 and CDR2: SGHRS and YFSETQ. The J segment lost 5 bases and the V segment lost 3 bases, leaving 5 bases of the junction unmatched. The CDR3 is 14 residues long. The CDR3 protein is CASSSGTGLETQYF. Incomplete CDR3 DNA: TGCGCCAGCAGCTCAGGGACAGGGTTGGAGACC.

Concerning this clone: Read sequence stops 3 residues before the CDR3 end, and the germline J gene provides the missing end. J is TRBJ2-5 and V is TRBV5-1; possible D gene TRBD1, 6 bases. This CDR3 is built from 15 residues. Trimming removed 0 bases from V and 4 bases from J, with 13 bases in between. Looked up from germline, CDR1 is SGHRS and CDR2 is YFSETQ. CDR3 DNA (partial): TGCGCCAGCAGCTTGGCCTGGGGGACATTAGAGACC. It encodes CASSLAWGTLET. The entire CDR3 reads CASSLAWGTLETQYF.

Notes on this clone: The CDR3 extends 3 residues past the end of the read, so its final part is completed from the germline J gene. The chain joins TRBV2 to TRBJ1-5, with TRBD1 matching over 7 bases. V gave up 1 base and J gave up 0 bases; unmatched junction bases: 6. The CDR3 covers 17 residues. Germline CDR1 and CDR2: SNHLY and FYNNEI. CDR3 DNA (partial): TGTGCCAGCAGTGAAGAGGGGACAGTTTATAGCAATCAGCCC. It yields the protein CASSEEGTVYSNQP. The whole CDR3 protein reads CASSEEGTVYSNQPQHF.